The entry that follows covers one TCR beta chain sequence. The sample holds many counts of this clonotype. The antigen it binds to is not known. Nothing much larger sits one base from this clone, and base qualities are not available. The sample's time point, from its label and the paper: newly diagnosed GD, antithyroid drugs for less than 3 months. For both TCR sequencing and RNA sequencing, RNA was extracted from PBMCs in TRIzol. The diagnosis of Graves' disease was made according to American Thyroid Association guidelines. Recruitment of patients was carried out at an endocrinology department in Xi'an, China. Each patient gave approximately 8.8 milliliters of peripheral blood, collected in an EDTA anticoagulant tube. Ficoll Paque Plus density gradient separation was used to isolate PBMCs, and no additional T cell sorting was done. An Agilent 2100 Bioanalyzer and agarose gel were used to assess RNA quality, and a NanoDrop 2000 was used to measure RNA concentration.

These data are taken from a study of regulatory T cells in long-lasting Graves disease (dated by TCRdb to the early 2020s). The study in broad terms: Patients with newly diagnosed Graves' disease had been on antithyroid drugs for under 3 months. Patients with persistent Graves' disease were compared with patients with newly diagnosed Graves' disease using TCR sequencing and RNA sequencing of peripheral blood. TCR sequencing covered roughly 13 persistent and around 20 newly diagnosed Graves' disease patients, about 35 samples in total. The study was registered as a clinical trial and conducted in China. What the research found in general, with its limitations: Only the TCR beta chain was sequenced and analyzed. Because the primary lesion, thyroid tissue, could not be accessed, the study looked at peripheral blood alone. As a limitation, the authors acknowledged that the small sample size may reduce accuracy. Patients with persistent disease shared more public clonotypes (around 2,500) than newly diagnosed patients did (about 970). Compared with newly diagnosed patients, patients with persistent Graves' disease had lower TCR Shannon entropy and fewer highly expanded clones, which suggests clonal expansion.

Receptors were amplified or captured by multiplex PCR. The listed sequencing device is Illumina HiSeq 4000. CDR3 regions were amplified by Arm-PCR with iRepertoire HTBI primers to construct TCR beta libraries. Gel purification was performed on PCR products prior to sequencing. The authors' pipeline ran thus. Gene usage analysis of CDR3 amino acid clonotypes relied on the approximately 60 TRBV and 15 or so TRBJ segments identified across samples. Filtered high-quality paired reads were merged into contigs using COPE and FqMerger. BLAST was used to align contigs to IMGT TRBV, TRBD and TRBJ reference genes, and CDR3 was defined according to IMGT. Highly expanded clones were defined as clonotypes with a frequency above 0.1%. Shannon entropy was used to measure repertoire diversity, and the Gini coefficient was used to measure V-J evenness. A clonotype found in more than one individual was treated as public. The public reads were quality trimmed at Q25 with fastp and then assembled into clones with MiXCR by TCRdb, keeping productive beta chains. Rows matching on CDR3 protein sequence are summarized as one entry with the most common DNA and genes. TCRdb's processing, not the authors' own work, is the source of the V and J calls. In all, the sample holds about 530,000 distinct CDR3 sequences, and 15% to 20% of those were seen once. Jointly, the top ten make up 25% of the sample.

The same sample was also used in a study of T cells in Graves' hyperthyroidism and ophthalmopathy. As the second paper documents: A patient counted as having stable Graves' hyperthyroidism if no progression to ophthalmopathy occurred over 18 months of follow-up. Hyperthyroidism patients were newly diagnosed, with disease duration under 2 months, and aged 18 to 65 years. Patients with uncontrolled infections, other autoimmune diseases, pregnancy or lactation were excluded. Diagnoses were based on clinical symptoms, serum thyroxine and TRAb, thyroid ultrasound and orbital computed tomography. A first-round RT-PCR of the TCR CDR3 used the HTBI primer set with the Qiagen OneStep RT-PCR kit. Most expanded thyroid clonotypes (frequency above 0.001) were also detected in blood, a finding suggesting that blood repertoires may reflect thyroid immune responses. A 13 V-J signature model separated ophthalmopathy from stable hyperthyroidism, with approximately 87% sensitivity and about 81% specificity in cross-validation and 80%/75% in testing. In validation, the model predicted progression to ophthalmopathy with about 71% sensitivity and 72% to 85% specificity, a median of about six months before onset. A discovery cohort of about 100 patients, about 40 with Graves' ophthalmopathy and roughly 59 with stable Graves' hyperthyroidism, was used to find distinguishing TCR V-J signatures. Whether ophthalmopathy could be predicted prospectively was tested in an independent validation cohort made up of under 20 hyperthyroidism patients plus 17 patients who later progressed to ophthalmopathy. The approximately 98 discovery patients were randomly divided into training and test sets at a 7:3 ratio. In over five Graves' hyperthyroidism patients, the study also compared T-cell repertoires from thyroid tissue with T-cell repertoires from blood. Once sampling was done, hyperthyroidism patients were given methimazole at a starting dose of 30 mg daily, whereas ophthalmopathy patients were given high-dose intravenous methylprednisolone. A second multiplex PCR round built the libraries, followed by size selection and purification. Libraries were sequenced paired-end with 100 bp reads on an Illumina HiSeq2000. Raw data were processed with SOAPnuke, discarding reads with adapters, uncalled bases, mean Phred below 15, or no exact constant-primer or identifier match. High-quality paired reads were merged with COPE v1.2.5, and unique nucleotide sequences were defined as clonotypes. MiTCR v1.1 was used to align clonotypes to the IMGT TRBV, TRBD and TRBJ reference segments. Only V-J combinations with frequency above 0.0001, covering 99.2% of repertoires, were analysed. The TCS score was defined as F50 (clonal expansion) divided by E x V (chaos), with BLOSUM62-based TCRdist calculated between CDR3 peptides within each V-J. Welch's t-statistics and random forest reduced some 510 V-J features to about 13, which were used in a naive Bayes classifier (R e1071). No statistical method was used to set the sample size in advance, and investigators knew the group allocation. According to the paper, TCR Vbeta CDR3 sequencing was carried out on more than 120 peripheral blood samples, which came from some 41 ophthalmopathy, 75 to 80 hyperthyroidism and roughly 17 progressor patients.

This TCR derives from a woman aged 35 to 59 with Graves disease. Donor details come from another sample of the same person, matched by shared clones. The sequences come from peripheral blood mononuclear cells (PBMCs), collected at new diagnosis, from a patient treated with antithyroid drugs.

The bases read TGTGCCAGCAGTGCGGGATGGGGTGGTGAGCAGTTCTTC. Protein translation: CASSAGWGGEQFF. The chain is assembled from TRBV2 and TRBJ2-1; the D region possibly corresponds to TRBD2 (5 bases align). CDR3 length: 13 amino acids, cysteine to phenylalanine. Only the CDR3 region is kept as DNA, spanning 39 bases read in frame from base 1. From a lookup of the germline V gene, CDR1 and CDR2 are SNHLY and FYNNEI. Between the V and J ends, shortened by 4 bases and 9 bases respectively, the junction contains 13 bases.